These 9 T cell receptor beta chains share one sample of origin, sequenced in a study of shared clonotypes between healthy human individuals. Assay used: immunoSEQ multiplex PCR; TCRdb lists only in-frame clones, some missing. The profile shows more than 900,000 clones, 75% to 85% of them singletons. Sequences were obtained from memory CD4+ T cells from PBMCs. Stated subset: CD45RA-negative fraction. The source of these receptors is a man younger than 30 in good health. Some clones in this sample may be carry-over from other donors' samples.

The V gene is TRBV11-2, the J gene TRBJ2-7; D gene unclear. From germline, CDR1 is SGHAT and CDR2 FQNNGV. Trimming took 4 bases from V and 3 from J, leaving 13 bases between them. The CDR3 spans 14 residues. DNA for the CDR3: TGTGCCAGCAGCTCCAACCAAGGGATCTACGAGCAGTACTTC. Translating it yields CASSSNQGIYEQYF.

Details on this clone: The same CDR3 also results from other DNA sequences found in this sample. The chain joins TRBV7-9 to TRBJ2-2; D perhaps matches TRBD2 (6 bases). Looked up from germline, CDR1 is SEHNR and CDR2 is FQNEAQ (reference sequence). This CDR3 region has 12 residues. Between the trimmed V and J ends, which lost 5 bases and 5 bases, there was a span of 6 bases. The CDR3 DNA reads TGTGCCAGCAGCCGGGGGACCGGGGAGCTGTTTTTT. It is translated as CASSRGTGELFF.

The rearrangement uses TRBV30 and TRBJ2-2; D not resolved. Germline CDR1 reads GTSNPN; CDR2 reads SVGIG (reference sequence). CDR3 length: 14 amino acids. Trimming cost V 1 base and J 2 bases, with 8 bases left between them. The CDR3 here is CAWSATLNTGELFF. For the CDR3, the DNA is TGTGCCTGGAGTGCGACCCTAAACACCGGGGAGCTGTTTTTT.

The chain employs TRBV7-9 and TRBJ2-1, with TRBD2 as a possible D gene (5 bases). The CDR3 consists of 13 residues. Germline lookup yields CDR1 SEHNR and CDR2 FQNEAQ (reference sequence). Deletions cut 8 bases from V and 0 bases from J, with 8 bases between. CDR3 sequence reads: CASGRGSYNEQFF. CDR3 DNA: TGTGCCAGCGGTCGGGGCTCCTACAATGAGCAGTTCTTC.

This clone was seen a handful of times. The rearrangement uses TRBV4-2 and TRBJ1-5, with D tentatively TRBD1 (5 bases). The germline V and J ends were trimmed by 0 bases and 5 bases, with 11 bases remaining between them. The CDR3 runs 15 residues. The V gene's germline CDR1 is LGHNA and CDR2 YNFKEQ. CDR3 bases: TGTGCCAGCAGCCAAGACGAAACAGGCTATCAGCCCCAGCATTTT. Its protein product is CASSQDETGYQPQHF.

The J gene is TRBJ2-6, the V gene TRBV6-5; D call uncertain. Germline CDR1 and CDR2: MNHEY and SVGAGI. The CDR3 runs to 16 residues. V was trimmed by 2 bases and J by 4 bases, leaving 12 bases between them. Here the CDR3 DNA reads TGTGCCAGCAGTTACCAAAATTCGGCCGGGGCCAACGTCCTGACTTTC. This sequence encodes CASSYQNSAGANVLTF.

The V gene is TRBV30, the J gene TRBJ2-5, with TRBD1 matching 7 bases. Germline CDR1 and CDR2: GTSNPN and SVGIG (reference sequence). The junction had 6 bases not matched to a gene; V was cut back by 2 bases and J by 6 bases. The CDR3 consists of 13 residues. CDR3 nucleotide sequence: TGTGCCTGGAGTTCACAGGGGCGGCAGACCCAGTACTTC. Protein product: CAWSSQGRQTQYF.

Regarding this clone: This may stem from a read error, because a much larger clone lies one nucleotide away. This chain joins TRBV7-2 and TRBJ2-5; D gene uncertain. The length of the CDR3 is 14 residues. Per germline, CDR1 SGHTA and CDR2 FQGNSA. Trimming took 1 base from V and 1 from J, leaving 7 bases between them. The CDR3 reads CASSLGQSQETQYF. CDR3 sequence (DNA): TGTGCCAGCAGCTTAGGTCAGAGCCAAGAGACCCAGTACTTC.

The chain combines TRBV29-1 with TRBJ2-5, with 8 bases that match TRBD1. Germline V gene data show CDR1 as SQVTM and CDR2 as ANQGSEA. Trimming at V came to 6 bases and at J to 3 bases, leaving 0 bases not matched to a gene. The CDR3 extends over 11 amino acids. In DNA form, the CDR3 reads TGCAGCGTGACAGGGGAAGAGACCCAGTACTTC. Protein: CSVTGEETQYF.